These T cell receptor beta chains were read from a single sample in a study of blood T cell repertoires in COVID-19. Sequencing used immunoSEQ multiplex PCR; TCRdb keeps in-frame clones, though not all of them. The data contain tens of thousands of clones, about 82% of them singletons. The source material was peripheral blood. Receptors originate from a man aged 45-65 years with acute or convalescent COVID-19. The CDR3 runs from the conserved cysteine through the conserved F or W.

V: TRBV18
CDR3: CASSRGDPYNEQFF

V: TRBV4-1
CDR3: CASSHTTGDQPQHF

V: TRBV4-1
CDR3: CASSQQGAGAQLGTGELFF

V: TRBV7-9
CDR3: CASSLGYGAGGTNTEAFF

V: TRBV7-8
CDR3: CASSLVPNRNTGELFF

V: TRBV19
CDR3: CASSLTPNTEAFF

V: TRBV25-1
CDR3: CASSGGQHNQPQHF

V: TRBV2
CDR3: CASSEQGWGNTEAFF

V: TRBV6-4
CDR3: CASSEGLAPDTQYF

V: TRBV19
CDR3: CASSIVRDGYTF

V: TRBV4-1
CDR3: CASSQAQGGQETQYF

V: TRBV7-6
CDR3: CASSVRSGGTNQETQYF

V: TRBV11-2
CDR3: CASSLAGGPYTF

V: TRBV6-2/TRBV6-3
CDR3: CASSYGGTGLTEAFF

V: TRBV18
CDR3: CASSPVSNTEAFF

V: TRBV5-1
CDR3: CASSLGAGNTDTQYF

V: TRBV11-3
CDR3: CASSLSYGAGTGELFF

V: TRBV20-1
CDR3: CSARDSTKLF

V: TRBV5-4
CDR3: CASSPVVNTEAFF

V: TRBV15
CDR3: CATSREGERGVVSSYEQYF

V: TRBV7-9
CDR3: CASSSPWTGSQLDYGYTF

V: TRBV5-4
CDR3: CASLGAGDTGELFF

V: TRBV18
CDR3: CASSPRQGYQETQYF

V: TRBV19
CDR3: CASRTGGSYNSPLHF

V: TRBV2
CDR3: CASSDRSNTEAFF

V: TRBV6-5
CDR3: CATMTSGSLYEQFF

V: TRBV20-1
CDR3: CSASGTGSYEQYF

V: TRBV4-1
CDR3: CASSQGQGGYNSPLHF

V: TRBV7-6
CDR3: CASSARGGSRETQYF

V: TRBV3-1/TRBV3-2
CDR3: CASSQGGGSQPQHF

V: TRBV24-1
CDR3: CATSDLRRETGPEQYF

V: TRBV29-1
CDR3: CSVEGRGGRAFF

V: TRBV10-3
CDR3: CAITPDPGQGIYNEQFF

V: TRBV29-1
CDR3: CSANSGRANEQFF

V: TRBV5-4
CDR3: CASSRTGSGANVLTF

V: TRBV12-3/TRBV12-4
CDR3: CASSQGRDSPLHF

V: TRBV7-9
CDR3: CASSPGTGFGTEAFF

V: TRBV6-2/TRBV6-3
CDR3: CASSYSNNRGGNQPQHF

V: TRBV6-6
CDR3: CASRPGAQETQYF

V: TRBV2
CDR3: CASRGTGNTEAFF

V: TRBV6-2/TRBV6-3
CDR3: CASSYPTLAGGPYEQYF

V: TRBV6-1
CDR3: CASSEVLGVSAEQFF

V: TRBV29-1
CDR3: CSVEPATHNEQFF

V: TRBV4-1
CDR3: CASSRQESAQTNEKLFF

V: TRBV5-1
CDR3: CASSTRQGDGYTF

V: TRBV7-2
CDR3: CASSIGASGGPRETQYF

V: TRBV6-2/TRBV6-3
CDR3: CASSPGWQGGYGYTF

V: TRBV7-9
CDR3: CASSPGTEGNTIYF

V: TRBV19
CDR3: CASGDRGRYEQYF

V: TRBV3-1/TRBV3-2
CDR3: CASSLRVAGTIDTQYF

V: TRBV10-2
CDR3: CASRDGQGSTGELFF

V: TRBV5-1
CDR3: CASSWGGGSDTEAFF

V: TRBV7-2
CDR3: CASSSTRVGQETQYF